The present entry profiles one T cell receptor beta chain with its context. What it binds is unknown. Time point reported: baseline, week 1 (first vaccination visit). The sample's treatment: pre-vaccination baseline after standard-of-care therapy. The data derive from a study of a mutant IDH1 vaccine in newly diagnosed glioma. Study at large: Beforehand, treatment had been radiotherapy, temozolomide, or both; the majority received both. Study conclusions and caveats: Pseudoprogression appeared unlinked to shifts in leading peripheral T cell clonotypes.

TCRdb's table, derived via immunoSEQ multiplex PCR, lists solely in-frame clones and lacks some. The sample holds about 51,000 clones, 60% to 85% seen once. The ends lost 6 bases at V and 8 bases at J; junction bases unmatched: 7. The germline CDR1 and CDR2 sequences are MGHRA and YSYEKL. The CDR3 has 13 amino acids. The clonotype originates from a woman in her forties with glioma. The chain has TRBV4-1 and TRBJ1-2, with 9 bases lining up with TRBD1. The starting material was PBMCs, obtained from a glioma patient treated with radiotherapy, temozolomide or both. CDR3 protein: CASSLQGAVGYTF. Written as DNA, the CDR3 is TGCGCCAGCAGTCTACAGGGGGCTGTGGGCTACACCTTC.